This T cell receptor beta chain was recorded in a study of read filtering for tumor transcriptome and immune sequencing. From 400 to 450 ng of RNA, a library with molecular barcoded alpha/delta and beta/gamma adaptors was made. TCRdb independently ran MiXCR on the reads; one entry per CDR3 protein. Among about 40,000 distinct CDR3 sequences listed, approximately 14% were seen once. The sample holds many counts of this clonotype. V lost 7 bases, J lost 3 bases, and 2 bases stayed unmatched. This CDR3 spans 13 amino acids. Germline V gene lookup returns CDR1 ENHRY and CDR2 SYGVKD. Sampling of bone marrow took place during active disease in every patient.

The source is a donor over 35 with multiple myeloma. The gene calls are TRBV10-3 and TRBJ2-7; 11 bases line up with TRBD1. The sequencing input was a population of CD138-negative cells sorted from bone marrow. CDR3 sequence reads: CAIMGQGDYEQYF. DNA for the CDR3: TGTGCCATCATGGGACAGGGGGACTACGAGCAGTACTTC.